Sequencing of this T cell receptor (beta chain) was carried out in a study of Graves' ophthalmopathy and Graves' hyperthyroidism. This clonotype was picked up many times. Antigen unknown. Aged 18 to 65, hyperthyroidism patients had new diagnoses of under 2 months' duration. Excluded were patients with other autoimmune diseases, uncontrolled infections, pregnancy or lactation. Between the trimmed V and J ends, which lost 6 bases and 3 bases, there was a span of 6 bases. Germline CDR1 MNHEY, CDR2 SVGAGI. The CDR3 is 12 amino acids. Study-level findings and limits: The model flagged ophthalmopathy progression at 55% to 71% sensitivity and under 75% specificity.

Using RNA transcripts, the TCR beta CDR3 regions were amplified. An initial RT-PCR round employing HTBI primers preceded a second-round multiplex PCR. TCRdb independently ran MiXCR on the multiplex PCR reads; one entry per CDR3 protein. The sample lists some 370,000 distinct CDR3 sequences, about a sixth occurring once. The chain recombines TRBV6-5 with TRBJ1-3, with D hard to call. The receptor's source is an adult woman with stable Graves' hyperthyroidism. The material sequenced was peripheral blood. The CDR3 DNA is TGTGCCAGCAGGGTCCTTGGAAACACCATATATTTT. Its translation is CASRVLGNTIYF.